These 25 T cell receptor beta chains came from one sample sequenced in a study of CD8 T cells in ankylosing spondylitis. TCRdb processed the 5' RACE reads anew with MiXCR; each CDR3 protein has one entry. Here the sample spans about 240,000 distinct CDR3 sequences, about 9.1% being singletons. The sequenced sample was blood, either unsorted or a sorted T cell fraction (not recorded which). The source is a male donor with ankylosing spondylitis or in good health (not recorded which).

This clonotype came up many times. V and J are TRBV5-1 and TRBJ2-5, with a tentative D call TRBD2 (5 bases). The V gene's germline CDR1 is SGHRS and CDR2 YFSETQ. The CDR3 covers 15 residues. V was pared by 5 bases and J by 0 bases, with 14 bases between. The CDR3 here is CASRTSSGNQETQYF. CDR3 sequence (DNA): TGCGCCAGCAGGACCAGCAGCGGTAACCAAGAGACCCAGTACTTC.

This chain uses TRBV7-2 with TRBJ2-4, with unresolved D. Trimming left V 2 bases short and J 1 base short, with 6 bases between. The germline CDR1 and CDR2 sequences are SGHTA and FQGNSA. This CDR3 is 14 amino acids long. DNA for the CDR3: TGTGCCAGCAGCTTAAGCGAGGCCAAAAACATTCAGTACTTC. Translated: CASSLSEAKNIQYF.

This clonotype has ten or more counts. V is TRBV7-2 and J is TRBJ2-6; 7 nucleotides line up with TRBD2. This CDR3 comprises 17 residues. Per germline, CDR1 SGHTA and CDR2 FQGNSA. V was clipped by 5 bases and J by 2 bases; unmatched bases: 9. CDR3 bases: TGTGCCAGCAGCAATGGACTAGTAAAGGCTGGGGCCAACGTCCTGACTTTC. It encodes CASSNGLVKAGANVLTF. Drawing the rest from reference TRBV7-2 and TRBJ2-6, the complete variable domain is GAGVSQSPSNKVTEKGKDVELRCDPISGHTALYWYRQSLGQGLEFLIYFQGNSAPDKSGLPSDRFSAERTGGSVSTLTIQRTQQEDSAVYLCASSNGLVKAGANVLTFGAGSRLTVL.

This clonotype has at least ten counts. Mismatch with germline at one junction end may stem from a read error. The gene calls are TRBV4-3 and TRBJ1-3; D may be TRBD1 (6 bases). The length of the CDR3 is 20 residues. The V gene's germline CDR1 is LGHNA and CDR2 YSLEER. The CDR3 DNA sequence: TGCGCCAGCAGCCAAGATGGATCCGGGACACCCGTTGACTCTGGAAACACCACATATTTT. Its protein is CASSQDGSGTPVDSGNTTYF.

There are many counts of this clonotype. The chain recombines TRBV6-5 with TRBJ2-6; D is uncertain. Trimming shortened V by 4 bases and J by 3 bases, and 4 bases separated the two germline ends. Looked up from germline, CDR1 is MNHEY and CDR2 is SVGAGI. The CDR3 has 13 amino acids. The CDR3 loop reads CASSSYGANVLTF. DNA for the CDR3: TGTGCCAGCAGTTCCTATGGGGCCAACGTCCTGACTTTC.

This clonotype was seen many times. The rearrangement joins TRBV12-3 or TRBV12-4 to TRBJ2-1, with D possibly TRBD1 on 5 matching bases. CDR3 length equals 14 residues. The germline V and J ends were trimmed by 7 bases and 6 bases, with 16 bases remaining between them. DNA for the CDR3: TGTGCCAGCACCCAGAGACCAGGGATCAATGAGCAGTTCTTC. It specifies CASTQRPGINEQFF.

This clonotype has at least ten counts. This sequence joins TRBV12-3 or TRBV12-4 and TRBJ1-1; TRBD1 matches at 8 bases. J was trimmed by 6 bases and V by 10 bases; bases with no gene match: 10. CDR3 length: 13 residues. In DNA form, the CDR3 reads TGTGCCAACACGGACAGGGAAAAGGCTGAAGCTTTCTTT. Translation gives CANTDREKAEAFF.

The table lists this clonotype with many counts. V is TRBV20-1 and J is TRBJ2-7, with D perhaps matching TRBD1 (6 bases). Germline V gene sequence: CDR1 DFQATT, CDR2 SNEGSKA (reference sequence). Trimming shortened V by 5 bases and J by 9 bases, and 14 bases separated the two germline ends. The CDR3 has 11 residues. The CDR3 DNA is TGCAGTGCTTTTGGACAGCCGGGGCAGTACTTC. Residues: CSAFGQPGQYF.

This clonotype was observed at least ten times. The CDR3 region has the DNA TGTGCCAGCAGTCTAGGGACAGGGGGAAACATTCAGTACTTC. Translation: CASSLGTGGNIQYF. J is TRBJ2-4 and V is TRBV2; 11 bases are shared with TRBD1. Germline V gene data show CDR1 as SNHLY and CDR2 as FYNNEI. This CDR3 region has 14 residues. V lost 5 bases and J lost 6; bases outside the gene matches: 3.

This clonotype was detected many times. The chain joins TRBV5-1 to TRBJ2-2; D could derive from TRBD1 or TRBD2 (5 bases each). Trimming removed 5 bases from V and 1 base from J, with 12 bases in between. Germline V CDR1 and CDR2: SGHRS, YFSETQ. CDR3 size: 15 residues. DNA of the CDR3: TGCGCCAGCAGTTCCGGGACCGTGAACACCGGGGAGCTGTTTTTT. Protein product: CASSSGTVNTGELFF.

The chain is built from TRBV5-4 and TRBJ1-3; possibly TRBD1 for D (5 bases). The germline V and J ends were trimmed by 3 bases and 0 bases, with 10 bases remaining between them. Germline CDR1 is SGHNT and CDR2 is YYREEE (reference sequence). The CDR3 consists of 15 residues. The chain's CDR3 is CASSSDSLSGNTIYF. CDR3 in DNA: TGTGCCAGCAGCTCCGACAGTCTCTCTGGAAACACCATATATTTT.

V and J are TRBV12-3 or TRBV12-4 and TRBJ2-7; D possibly matches TRBD1 or TRBD2 (5 bases each). This CDR3 comprises 16 residues. The V end was cut by 1 base, the J end by 3 bases, with 16 bases between. For the CDR3, the DNA is TGTGCCAGCAGTTTAGGGAACCGAGGGCAGGGCTACGAGCAGTACTTC. Translation gives CASSLGNRGQGYEQYF.

There are many counts of this clonotype. CDR3 sequence reads: CASSVVGTSGSDEQFF. The CDR3 DNA reads TGCGCCAGCAGCGTCGTCGGGACTAGCGGGAGCGATGAGCAGTTCTTC. The chain has TRBV5-1 and TRBJ2-1, with TRBD2 identical over 14 bases. This CDR3 spans 16 amino acids. Germline CDR1 SGHRS, CDR2 YFSETQ. Unmatched junction bases numbered 8, after V lost 4 bases and J lost 8 bases.

This clonotype showed up many times. The chain uses TRBV5-6 and TRBJ2-1; 7 positions agree with TRBD2. This CDR3 spans 16 amino acids. The V segment lost 0 bases and the J segment 4 bases; nucleotides outside the gene matches: 7. Germline-derived CDR1 and CDR2 are SGHDT and YYEEEE. The CDR3: CASSLGGSGTYNEQFF. The CDR3 region has the DNA TGTGCCAGCAGCTTGGGGGGGAGCGGGACTTACAATGAGCAGTTCTTC. The variable domain in full, completed from reference TRBV5-6 and TRBJ2-1, reads DAGVTQSPTHLIKTRGQQVTLRCSPKSGHDTVSWYQQALGQGPQFIFQYYEEEERQRGNFPDRFSGHQFPNYSSELNVNALLLGDSALYLCASSLGGSGTYNEQFFGPGTRLTVL.

This clonotype was seen only a few times. The junction departs from germline at one end; a sequencing error may be responsible. The chain carries TRBV5-5 and TRBJ2-3, with D possibly TRBD2 on 5 matching bases. The germline V gene encodes CDR1 SGHKS and CDR2 YYEKEE (reference sequence). This CDR3 is 11 amino acids long. CDR3 nucleotide sequence: TGCGACTACTCTAAGCCCGATACGCAGTATTTT. It translates to CDYSKPDTQYF.

Many counts were recorded for this clonotype. The chain carries TRBV6-2 or TRBV6-3 and TRBJ1-5; D call uncertain. This CDR3 region has 15 residues. The germline V gene encodes CDR1 MNHEY and CDR2 SVGEGT. Between the trimmed V and J ends, which lost 0 bases and 3 bases, there was a span of 9 bases. The CDR3 region is CASSYSPRDNQPQHF. The CDR3 DNA is TGTGCCAGCAGTTACTCCCCGAGGGACAATCAGCCCCAGCATTTT.

This sequence joins TRBV9 and TRBJ1-2; D perhaps matches TRBD1 (5 bases). Per the germline V gene, CDR1 is SGDLS and CDR2 is YYNGEE. The CDR3 sequence is 13 residues long. The V and J ends lost 4 bases and 4 bases respectively, with 11 bases between them. CDR3 in DNA: TGTGCCAGCAGCCCGGGGGTAGGCTATGGCTACACCTTC. Its translation is CASSPGVGYGYTF. The full variable domain, rest sourced from reference TRBV9 and TRBJ1-2, is DSGVTQTPKHLITATGQRVTLRCSPRSGDLSVYWYQQSLDQGLQFLIQYYNGEERAKGNILERFSAQQFPDLHSELNLSSLELGDSALYFCASSPGVGYGYTFGSGTRLTVV.

This chain uses TRBV4-2 with TRBJ1-2; D gene unclear. The CDR3 spans 13 residues. From germline, CDR1 is LGHNA and CDR2 YNFKEQ. Trimming removed 8 bases at V and 4 bases at J, with 14 bases between. CDR3 sequence: CASGPRLPYGYTF. CDR3 DNA: TGTGCCAGCGGCCCCCGACTGCCCTATGGCTACACCTTC.

The sample holds many counts of this clonotype. V gene TRBV5-1 combines with J gene TRBJ1-1; TRBD1 matches 7 bases. This CDR3 is built from 15 residues. The J segment lost 5 bases and the V segment lost 0 bases, leaving 7 bases of the junction unmatched. The V gene's germline CDR1 is SGHRS and CDR2 YFSETQ. CDR3 amino acids: CASSLERQGRTEAFF. The CDR3 DNA is TGCGCCAGCAGCTTGGAAAGACAGGGTAGAACTGAAGCTTTCTTT.

Ten or more counts support this clonotype. The genes are TRBV7-9 and TRBJ1-6; no reliable D call. Germline values: CDR1 SEHNR, CDR2 FQNEAQ (reference sequence). Trimming left V 3 bases short and J 0 bases short, with 9 bases between. The CDR3 is made up of 16 amino acids. The CDR3 loop is CASSFSLYSYNSPLHF. CDR3 DNA sequence: TGTGCCAGCAGCTTTTCTCTCTACTCCTATAATTCACCCCTCCACTTT.

This clonotype was seen repeatedly, ten times or more. The chain uses TRBV6-1 and TRBJ2-1; no firm D call. Trimming shortened V by 10 bases and J by 1 base, and 11 bases separated the two germline ends. CDR3 length: 13 residues. Germline CDR1 MNHNS, CDR2 SASEGT. CDR3 in DNA: TGTGCCACCCGGGTCCTGTCCTACAATGAGCAGTTCTTC. The encoded protein is CATRVLSYNEQFF.

This clonotype has ten or more counts. The chain has TRBV12-3 or TRBV12-4 and TRBJ1-1; D perhaps matches TRBD1 (5 bases). Deletions cut 3 bases from V and 4 bases from J, with 9 bases between. This CDR3 is built from 13 residues. The CDR3 loop is CASSFGAVTEAFF. CDR3 sequence (DNA): TGTGCCAGCAGTTTTGGGGCTGTCACTGAAGCTTTCTTT.

Ten or more counts support this clonotype. Compared with germline, one end of the junction differs, possibly owing to a read error. CDR3: CSAREGARYEQYF. DNA for the CDR3: TGCAGTGCAAGAGAGGGGGCGAGGTACGAGCAGTACTTC. The genes are TRBV20-1 and TRBJ2-7; 7 bases match TRBD1. The CDR3 covers 13 residues. The germline V gene encodes CDR1 DFQATT and CDR2 SNEGSKA (reference sequence).

This clonotype was counted ten times or more. The V call is TRBV12-3 or TRBV12-4, the J call TRBJ1-1; 7 bases fit TRBD1. Trimming at V came to 6 bases and at J to 3 bases, leaving 4 bases not matched to a gene. CDR3 length: 13 residues. CDR3 protein: CASSEQGYTEAFF. CDR3 DNA: TGTGCCAGCAGCGAACAGGGGTACACTGAAGCTTTCTTT.

The table lists this clonotype with many counts. This chain joins TRBV20-1 and TRBJ2-7; TRBD2 matches 7 bases. Per the germline V gene, CDR1 is DFQATT and CDR2 is SNEGSKA (reference sequence). With 6 bases clipped from V and 2 bases from J, the junction kept 10 bases outside the gene matches. The length of the CDR3 is 14 residues. The DNA for the CDR3 is TGCAGTGCCAGGTCTAGCGGAGCCGCCTACGAGCAGTACTTC. Translating gives CSARSSGAAYEQYF.